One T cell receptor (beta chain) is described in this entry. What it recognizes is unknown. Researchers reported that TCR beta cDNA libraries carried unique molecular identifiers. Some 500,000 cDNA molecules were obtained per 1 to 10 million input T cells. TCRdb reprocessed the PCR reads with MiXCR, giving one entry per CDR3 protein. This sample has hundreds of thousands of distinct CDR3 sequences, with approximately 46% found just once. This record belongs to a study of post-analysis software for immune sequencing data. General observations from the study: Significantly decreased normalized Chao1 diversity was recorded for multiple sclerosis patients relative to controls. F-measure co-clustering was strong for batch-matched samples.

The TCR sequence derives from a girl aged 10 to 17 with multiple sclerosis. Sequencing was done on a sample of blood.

CDR3 sequence (DNA): TGTGCCAGCAGCGTAGACGGGACAGGGGAAACCCAGTACTTC. Amino acids: CASSVDGTGETQYF. The V and J genes are TRBV9 and TRBJ2-5; TRBD1 agrees at 10 bases. The CDR3 contains 14 residues. J was trimmed by 8 bases and V by 0 bases; bases with no gene match: 4. Germline assignment: CDR1 SGDLS and CDR2 YYNGEE.